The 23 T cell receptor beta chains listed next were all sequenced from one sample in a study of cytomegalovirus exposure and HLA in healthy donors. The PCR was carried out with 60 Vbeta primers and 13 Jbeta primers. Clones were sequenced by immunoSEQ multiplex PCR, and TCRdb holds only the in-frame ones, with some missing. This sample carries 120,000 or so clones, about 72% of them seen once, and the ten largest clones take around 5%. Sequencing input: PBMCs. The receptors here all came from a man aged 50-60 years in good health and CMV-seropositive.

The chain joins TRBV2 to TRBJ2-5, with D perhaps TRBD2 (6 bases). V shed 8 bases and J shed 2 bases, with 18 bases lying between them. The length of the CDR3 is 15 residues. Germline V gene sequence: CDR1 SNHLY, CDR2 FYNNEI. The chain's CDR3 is CASGRIAAQQETQYF. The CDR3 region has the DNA TGTGCCAGCGGGCGGATAGCGGCCCAGCAAGAGACCCAGTACTTC.

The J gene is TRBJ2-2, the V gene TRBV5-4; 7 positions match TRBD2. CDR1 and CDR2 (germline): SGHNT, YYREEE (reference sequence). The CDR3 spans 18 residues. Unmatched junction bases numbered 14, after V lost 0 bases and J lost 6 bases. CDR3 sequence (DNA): TGTGCCAGCAGCTTGGGCCTTGGTGGGAGGGCCAGTTCCGGGGAGCTGTTTTTT. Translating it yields CASSLGLGGRASSGELFF.

The CDR3 loop is CASSPSGSGSNEQFF. The CDR3 nucleotides are TGTGCCAGCTCACCCTCCGGGAGTGGATCCAATGAGCAGTTCTTC. The chain couples TRBV18 to TRBJ2-1; D perhaps matches TRBD2 (6 bases). Trimming removed 3 bases from V and 6 bases from J, with 15 bases in between. Germline CDR1 reads KGHSH; CDR2 reads LQKENI. This CDR3 is 15 amino acids long.

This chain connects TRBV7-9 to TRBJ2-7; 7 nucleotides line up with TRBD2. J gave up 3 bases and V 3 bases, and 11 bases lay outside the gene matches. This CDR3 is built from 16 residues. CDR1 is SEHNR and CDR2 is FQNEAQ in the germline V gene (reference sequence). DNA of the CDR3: TGTGCCAGCAGCTTGTCCGGGGGGACTCTACTCTACGAGCAGTACTTC. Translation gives CASSLSGGTLLYEQYF.

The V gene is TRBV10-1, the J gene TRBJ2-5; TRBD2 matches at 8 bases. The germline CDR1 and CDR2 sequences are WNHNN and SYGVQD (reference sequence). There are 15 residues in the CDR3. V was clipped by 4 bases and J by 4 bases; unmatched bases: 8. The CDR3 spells CASSGGRGGGETQYF. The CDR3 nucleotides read TGCGCCAGCAGTGGGGGACGGGGGGGTGGAGAGACCCAGTACTTC.

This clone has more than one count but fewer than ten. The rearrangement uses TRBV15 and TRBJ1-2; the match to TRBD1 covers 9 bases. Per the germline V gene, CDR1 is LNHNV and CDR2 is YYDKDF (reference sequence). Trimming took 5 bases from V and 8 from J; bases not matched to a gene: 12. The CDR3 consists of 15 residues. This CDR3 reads CATSSESTGGKGYTF. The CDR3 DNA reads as TGTGCCACCAGCTCAGAATCCACAGGGGGCAAAGGCTACACCTTC. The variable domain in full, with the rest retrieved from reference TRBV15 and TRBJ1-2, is DAMVIQNPRYQVTQFGKPVTLSCSQTLNHNVMYWYQQKSSQAPKLLFHYYDKDFNNEADTPDNFQSRRPNTSFCFLDIRSPGLGDTAMYLCATSSESTGGKGYTFGSGTRLTVV.

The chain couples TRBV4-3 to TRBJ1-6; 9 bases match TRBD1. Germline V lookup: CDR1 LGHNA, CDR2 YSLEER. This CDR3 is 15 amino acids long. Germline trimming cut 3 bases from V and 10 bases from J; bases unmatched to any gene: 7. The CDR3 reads CASSHGDRVKSPLHF. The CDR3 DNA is TGCGCCAGCAGCCATGGGGACAGGGTTAAATCACCCCTCCACTTT.

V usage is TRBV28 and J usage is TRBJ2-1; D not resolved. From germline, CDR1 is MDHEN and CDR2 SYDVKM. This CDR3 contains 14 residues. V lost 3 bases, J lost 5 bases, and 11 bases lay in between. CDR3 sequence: CASSFRRRDNEQFF. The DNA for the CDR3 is TGTGCCAGCAGTTTTCGGCGGCGAGACAATGAGCAGTTCTTC.

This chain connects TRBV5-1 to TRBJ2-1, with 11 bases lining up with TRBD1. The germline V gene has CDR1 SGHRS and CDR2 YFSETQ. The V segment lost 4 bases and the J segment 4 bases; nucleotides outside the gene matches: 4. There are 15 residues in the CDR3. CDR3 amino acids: CASSPGTGGYNEQFF. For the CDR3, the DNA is TGCGCCAGCAGCCCCGGGACAGGGGGGTACAATGAGCAGTTCTTC.

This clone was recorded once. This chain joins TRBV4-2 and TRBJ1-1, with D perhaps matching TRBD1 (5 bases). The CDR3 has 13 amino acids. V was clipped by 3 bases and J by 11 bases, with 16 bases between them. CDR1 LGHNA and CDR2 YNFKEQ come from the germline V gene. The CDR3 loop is CASSQGETAIAFF. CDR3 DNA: TGTGCCAGCAGCCAGGGTGAGACAGCCATTGCTTTCTTT.

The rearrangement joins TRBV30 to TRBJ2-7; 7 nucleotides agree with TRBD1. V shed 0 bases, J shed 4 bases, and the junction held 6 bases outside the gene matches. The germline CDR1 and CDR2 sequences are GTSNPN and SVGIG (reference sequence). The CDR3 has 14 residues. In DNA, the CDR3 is TGTGCCTGGAGTGTTAAGGGCAGGGGGTACGAGCAGTACTTC. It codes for CAWSVKGRGYEQYF.

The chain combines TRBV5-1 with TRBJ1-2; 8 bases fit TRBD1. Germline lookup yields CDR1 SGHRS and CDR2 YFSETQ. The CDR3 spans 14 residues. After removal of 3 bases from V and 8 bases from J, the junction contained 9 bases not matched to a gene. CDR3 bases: TGCGCCAGCAGCTACTCCGGGACAGGAGAAGGCTACACCTTC. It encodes CASSYSGTGEGYTF.

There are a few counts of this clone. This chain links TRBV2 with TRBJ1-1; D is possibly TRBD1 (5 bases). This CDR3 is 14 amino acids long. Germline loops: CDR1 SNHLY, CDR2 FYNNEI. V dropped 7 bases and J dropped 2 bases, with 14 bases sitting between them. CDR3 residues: CASTKGQTNTEAFF. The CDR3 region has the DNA TGTGCCAGCACCAAGGGGCAAACAAACACTGAAGCTTTCTTT.

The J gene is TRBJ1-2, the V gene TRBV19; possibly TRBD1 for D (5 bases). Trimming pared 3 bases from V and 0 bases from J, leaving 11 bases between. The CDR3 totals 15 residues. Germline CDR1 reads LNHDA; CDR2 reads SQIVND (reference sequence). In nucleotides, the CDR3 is TGTGCCAGTAGTATTCAGGGCTTAGCTAACTATGGCTACACCTTC. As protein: CASSIQGLANYGYTF. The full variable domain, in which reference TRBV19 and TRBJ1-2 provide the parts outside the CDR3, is DGGITQSPKYLFRKEGQNVTLSCEQNLNHDAMYWYRQDPGQGLRLIYYSQIVNDFQKGDIAEGYSVSREKKESFPLTVTSAQKNPTAFYLCASSIQGLANYGYTFGSGTRLTVV.

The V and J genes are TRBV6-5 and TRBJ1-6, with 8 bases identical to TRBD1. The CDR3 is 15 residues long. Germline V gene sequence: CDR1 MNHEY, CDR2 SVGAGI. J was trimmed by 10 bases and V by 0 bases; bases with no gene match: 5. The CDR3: CASSYSDRADSPLHF. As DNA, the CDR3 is TGTGCCAGCAGTTACTCGGACAGGGCTGACTCACCCCTCCACTTT.

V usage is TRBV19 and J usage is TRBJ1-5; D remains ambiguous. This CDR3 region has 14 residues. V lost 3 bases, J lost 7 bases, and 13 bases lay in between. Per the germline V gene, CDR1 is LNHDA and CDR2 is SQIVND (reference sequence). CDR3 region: CASSIQNPGQPQHF. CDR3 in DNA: TGTGCCAGTAGTATCCAAAACCCCGGGCAGCCCCAGCATTTT.

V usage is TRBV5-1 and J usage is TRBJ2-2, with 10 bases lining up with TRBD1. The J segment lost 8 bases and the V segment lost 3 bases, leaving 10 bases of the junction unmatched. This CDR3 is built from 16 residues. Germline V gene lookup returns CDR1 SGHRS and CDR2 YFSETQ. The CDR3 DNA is TGCGCCAGCAGCTCCGGGACAGGGGCCAGCCTAGGGGAGCTGTTTTTT. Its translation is CASSSGTGASLGELFF.

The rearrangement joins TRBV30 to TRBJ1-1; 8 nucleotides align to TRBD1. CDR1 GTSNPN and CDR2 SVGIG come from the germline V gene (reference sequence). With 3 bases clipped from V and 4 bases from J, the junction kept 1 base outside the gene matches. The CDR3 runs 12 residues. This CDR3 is CAWRTGATEAFF. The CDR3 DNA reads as TGTGCCTGGAGGACAGGGGCCACTGAAGCTTTCTTT.

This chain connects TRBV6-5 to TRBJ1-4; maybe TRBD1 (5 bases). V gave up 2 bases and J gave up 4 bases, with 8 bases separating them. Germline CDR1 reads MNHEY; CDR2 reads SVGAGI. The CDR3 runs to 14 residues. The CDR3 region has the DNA TGTGCCAGCAGTTACGTAGGGGATAATGAAAAACTGTTTTTT. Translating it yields CASSYVGDNEKLFF.

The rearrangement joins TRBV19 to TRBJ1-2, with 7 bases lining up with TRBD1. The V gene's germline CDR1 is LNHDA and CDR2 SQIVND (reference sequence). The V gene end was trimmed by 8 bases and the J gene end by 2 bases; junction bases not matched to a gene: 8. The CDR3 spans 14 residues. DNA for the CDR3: TGTGCCAGTCGGGACAGAAAAAGGAACTATGGCTACACCTTC. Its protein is CASRDRKRNYGYTF.

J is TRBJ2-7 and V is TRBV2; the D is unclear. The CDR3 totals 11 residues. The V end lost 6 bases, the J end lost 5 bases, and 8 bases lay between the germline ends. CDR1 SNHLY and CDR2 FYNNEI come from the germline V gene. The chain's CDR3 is CASSYRDEQYF. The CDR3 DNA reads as TGTGCCAGCAGCTACAGAGACGAGCAGTACTTC.

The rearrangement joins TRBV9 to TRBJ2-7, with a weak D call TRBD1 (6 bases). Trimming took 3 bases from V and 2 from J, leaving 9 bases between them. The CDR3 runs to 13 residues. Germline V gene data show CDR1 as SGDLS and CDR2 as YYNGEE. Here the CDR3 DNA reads TGTGCCAGCAGCGGTGGACAGACCTACGAGCAGTACTTC. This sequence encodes CASSGGQTYEQYF.

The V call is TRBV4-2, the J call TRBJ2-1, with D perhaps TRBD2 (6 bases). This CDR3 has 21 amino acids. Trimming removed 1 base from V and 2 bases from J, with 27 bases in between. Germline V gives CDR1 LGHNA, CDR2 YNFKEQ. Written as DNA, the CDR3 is TGTGCCAGCAGCCAAGTAAGGCCGCTAGCCCTAGGGAGGATAACCTACAATGAGCAGTTCTTC. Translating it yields CASSQVRPLALGRITYNEQFF.